Following are 18 T cell receptor beta chains from one sample sequenced in a study of response to subunit inactivated influenza vaccine. One entry per CDR3 protein results from TCRdb running MiXCR on the RT-PCR reads. Of over 800,000 distinct CDR3 sequences listed, about 20% were seen once; the top ten hold 10%. This material consisted of PBMCs from blood, taken 5 days after vaccination. All receptors come from a man between 50 and 59 years old who received an inactivated influenza vaccine.

This clonotype was seen a few times. The rearrangement links TRBV12-3 or TRBV12-4 to TRBJ1-1; 11 bases map to TRBD1. The CDR3 runs to 14 residues. V shed 5 bases, J shed 5 bases, and the junction held 4 bases outside the gene matches. In nucleotides, the CDR3 is TGTGCCAGCAGTCCGGACAGGGGGCTTACTGAAGCTTTCTTT. Translation: CASSPDRGLTEAFF.

This clonotype was picked up a small number of times. V usage is TRBV5-1 and J usage is TRBJ2-1, with 9 nucleotides matching TRBD2. In germline, CDR1 is SGHRS, CDR2 YFSETQ. Losses at the gene ends were 3 bases for V and 4 bases for J; bases not matched to a gene: 17. CDR3 length: 19 residues. CDR3 amino acids: CASSSPSGGSGGWYNEQFF. The DNA for the CDR3 is TGCGCCAGCAGCTCCCCCTCGGGAGGTAGCGGGGGATGGTACAATGAGCAGTTCTTC.

The chain joins TRBV5-1 to TRBJ2-3; 14 bases are a match to TRBD2. This CDR3 has 17 amino acids. The ends lost 3 bases at V and 2 bases at J; junction bases unmatched: 5. From germline, CDR1 is SGHRS and CDR2 YFSETQ. As DNA, the CDR3 is TGCGCCAGCAGCTGGGGACTAGCGGGAGATGCCACAGATACGCAGTATTTT. It translates to CASSWGLAGDATDTQYF.

The V gene is TRBV12-3 or TRBV12-4, the J gene TRBJ1-6; D call uncertain. CDR3 length: 14 residues. V lost 2 bases to trimming and J lost 9 bases, with 11 bases between them. The CDR3 nucleotides are TGTGCCAGCAGTTTACTGGGATTTGGTTCACCCCTCCACTTT. Amino acids: CASSLLGFGSPLHF.

V is TRBV6-5 and J is TRBJ2-7, with a weak D call TRBD1 (5 bases). The CDR3 covers 14 residues. Germline V gene data show CDR1 as MNHEY and CDR2 as SVGAGI. V lost 0 bases to trimming and J lost 2 bases, with 8 bases between them. CDR3 residues: CASSYSLGAYEQYF. The CDR3, as DNA: TGTGCCAGCAGTTACTCCCTAGGGGCCTACGAGCAGTACTTC.

The V gene is TRBV9, the J gene TRBJ2-3; 10 nucleotides line up with TRBD2. Germline CDR1 is SGDLS and CDR2 is YYNGEE. The CDR3 is 16 amino acids. J was trimmed by 1 base and V by 3 bases; bases with no gene match: 5. The CDR3 region is CASSALAGEGTDTQYF. In DNA form, the CDR3 reads TGTGCCAGCAGCGCCCTAGCGGGAGAGGGCACAGATACGCAGTATTTT. Drawing the rest from reference TRBV9 and TRBJ2-3, the complete variable domain is DSGVTQTPKHLITATGQRVTLRCSPRSGDLSVYWYQQSLDQGLQFLIQYYNGEERAKGNILERFSAQQFPDLHSELNLSSLELGDSALYFCASSALAGEGTDTQYFGPGTRLTVL.

The chain has TRBV20-1 and TRBJ2-7; 8 bases map to TRBD1. There are 15 residues in the CDR3. CDR1 DFQATT and CDR2 SNEGSKA come from the germline V gene (reference sequence). V lost 7 bases to trimming and J lost 0 bases; unmatched junction nucleotides: 11. CDR3 sequence reads: CSVPPRQGYSYEQYF. The CDR3 bases are TGCAGTGTTCCGCCGCGACAGGGGTACTCCTACGAGCAGTACTTC.

The rearrangement joins TRBV5-1 to TRBJ2-3, with TRBD2 as a possible D gene (6 bases). Deletions cut 4 bases from V and 4 bases from J, with 22 bases between. The germline gives CDR1 SGHRS, CDR2 YFSETQ. There are 17 residues in the CDR3. CDR3 DNA: TGCGCCAGCAGCACCCCCGGTGGGGGGTTACAGGCAGATACGCAGTATTTT. Translated, it gives CASSTPGGGLQADTQYF. The full variable domain, completed using reference TRBV5-1 and TRBJ2-3, is KAGVTQTPRYLIKTRGQQVTLSCSPISGHRSVSWYQQTPGQGLQFLFEYFSETQRNKGNFPGRFSGRQFSNSRSEMNVSTLELGDSALYLCASSTPGGGLQADTQYFGPGTRLTVL.

This clonotype appeared a few times. The rearrangement links TRBV4-2 to TRBJ2-7, with TRBD2 as a possible D gene (7 bases). The CDR3 has 14 residues. Germline CDR1 is LGHNA and CDR2 is YNFKEQ. The V end was cut by 3 bases, the J end by 5 bases, with 14 bases between. The CDR3 spells CASSQGGGLNEQYF. CDR3 coding DNA: TGTGCCAGCAGCCAGGGAGGGGGTCTGAACGAGCAGTACTTC.

This rearrangement joins TRBV7-9 to TRBJ1-5, with D possibly TRBD1 on 6 matching bases. Trimming cost V 5 bases and J 5 bases, with 13 bases left between them. This CDR3 has 14 residues. Per the germline V gene, CDR1 is SEHNR and CDR2 is FQNEAQ (reference sequence). The CDR3 sequence is CASSPTGLDQPQHF. CDR3 sequence (DNA): TGTGCCAGCAGCCCCACAGGGCTCGATCAGCCCCAGCATTTT.

This clonotype was detected many times. This chain joins TRBV4-1 and TRBJ1-6; D is uncertain. CDR1 and CDR2 from the germline V gene are MGHRA and YSYEKL. V was clipped by 0 bases and J by 7 bases, with 7 bases between them. The CDR3 runs to 14 residues. CDR3 coding DNA: TGCGCCAGCAGCCAAGAGTGGGGAAATTCACCCCTCCACTTT. Protein: CASSQEWGNSPLHF.

This clonotype was seen only a few times. The gene calls are TRBV5-7 and TRBJ2-1, with TRBD2 identical over 7 bases. TRBV5-7 is sorted into the ORF group, with uncertain function. The V gene end was trimmed by 4 bases and the J gene end by 2 bases; junction bases not matched to a gene: 9. CDR3 length equals 16 residues. The CDR3 region has the DNA TGTGCCAGCAGCCCGCGGACTAGAATTCCCTACAATGAGCAGTTCTTC. Translating it yields CASSPRTRIPYNEQFF.

This sequence joins TRBV4-2 and TRBJ1-6; D not resolved. Germline assignment: CDR1 LGHNA and CDR2 YNFKEQ. The CDR3 contains 16 residues. V shed 1 base and J shed 3 bases, with 10 bases lying between them. The CDR3 protein is CASSQGGRFYNSPLHF. The CDR3 coding sequence is TGTGCCAGCAGCCAAGGCGGCCGTTTCTATAATTCACCCCTCCACTTT.

In its sample, this clonotype was seen a few times. The V call is TRBV12-3 or TRBV12-4, the J call TRBJ2-5; the match to TRBD1 covers 7 bases. The CDR3 is made up of 13 amino acids. J gave up 4 bases and V 8 bases, and 7 bases lay outside the gene matches. The DNA of the CDR3 is TGTGCCAGCCAAAGGGGGCGCGGAGAGACCCAGTACTTC. Residues: CASQRGRGETQYF.

The chain links TRBV30 to TRBJ2-7; D call uncertain. V lost 0 bases and J 4 bases, leaving 7 bases between the germline ends. CDR1 is GTSNPN and CDR2 is SVGIG in the germline V gene (reference sequence). This CDR3 contains 12 residues. The CDR3 DNA reads TGTGCCTGGAGTGTTTCGTTTTACGAGCAGTACTTC. This codes for CAWSVSFYEQYF. Based on the CDR3 plus reference TRBV30 and TRBJ2-7, the full variable domain is SQTIHQWPATLVQPVGSPLSLECTVEGTSNPNLYWYRQAAGRGLQLLFYSVGIGQISSEVPQNLSASRPQDRQFILSSKKLLLSDSGFYLCAWSVSFYEQYFGPGTRLTVT.

This clonotype was counted a few times. This rearrangement joins TRBV24-1 to TRBJ2-5, with D possibly TRBD2 on 6 matching bases. In germline, CDR1 is KGHDR, CDR2 SFDVKD. V was pared by 6 bases and J by 5 bases, with 9 bases between. This CDR3 has 12 residues. CDR3 sequence: CATSMGGETQYF. The DNA of the CDR3 is TGTGCCACCAGTATGGGAGGCGAGACCCAGTACTTC.

The rearrangement joins TRBV15 to TRBJ1-2; D might be TRBD1 (5 bases). CDR3 length: 13 amino acids. Germline V gene sequence: CDR1 LNHNV, CDR2 YYDKDF (reference sequence). V lost 0 bases, J lost 5 bases, and 7 bases lay in between. CDR3 loop: CATSRDEGYGYTF. CDR3 DNA: TGTGCCACCAGCAGAGATGAGGGGTATGGCTACACCTTC.

This clonotype has at least ten counts. The V and J genes are TRBV20-1 and TRBJ1-1, with D perhaps TRBD1 (6 bases). This CDR3 region has 16 residues. Trimming cost V 3 bases and J 5 bases, with 22 bases left between them. Germline V gives CDR1 DFQATT, CDR2 SNEGSKA (reference sequence). The chain's CDR3 is CSASGGTRGAGTEAFF. CDR3 bases: TGCAGTGCTAGTGGGGGGACAAGGGGCGCGGGAACTGAAGCTTTCTTT.